This is a list of T cell receptor beta chains from one sample in a study of blood T cell repertoires in COVID-19. Produced via immunoSEQ multiplex PCR; TCRdb's table is partial and in-frame only. The table lists approximately 73,000 clones, approximately 89% of them singletons, with around 2% in the top ten. The sequencing input was peripheral blood. These receptors were taken from a woman aged 55-70 years with acute or convalescent COVID-19. The CDR3 runs from the conserved cysteine through the conserved F or W. Some rows have no size entry. The others give once, few or many, or a class for an expanded clone.

clone_size v_call cdr3_length cdr3_aa
- TRBV27 16 CASSLFGLAGYNEQFF
- TRBV5-1 16 CASSLASLAVTDTQYF
- TRBV18 14 CASSATSGSDTQYF
- TRBV9 18 CASSAVAGGPGRPDTQYF
- TRBV7-9 12 CASSLGPDTYTF
- TRBV13 15 CASSLGSGIGDTQYF
- TRBV7-8 16 CASSPGTSGNGYEQYF
- TRBV2 15 CASSTTAGRGLEQYF
- TRBV5-5 16 CASSNPQVKVTDTQYF
- TRBV21-1 18 CASSKLIGLAGPRKTQYF
- TRBV11-2 13 CASSLDLTDTQYF
- TRBV19 18 CASSIGGGSFSGANVLTF
- TRBV20-1 14 CSASGTGPTGELFF
- TRBV11-1 13 CASSSRVRGEQFF
- TRBV4-3 18 CASSQEAGTSGSKQTQYF
- TRBV7-2 15 CASSSGQPANYGYTF
- TRBV3-1/TRBV3-2 15 CASSLGLAGSDTQYF
- TRBV28 15 CASTATGGANTEAFF
- TRBV6-2/TRBV6-3 15 CASSYPGKGKETQYF
- TRBV7-2 13 CASNSPGATEQYF
- TRBV5-4 15 CASSSPEGLRNEQYF
- TRBV11-2 15 CASNLAGPGTGELFF
- TRBV5-1 14 CASSLDQGYSPLHF
- TRBV30 11 CAWGDRRREFF
- TRBV7-2 14 CATGKGTSNEKLFF
- TRBV19 14 CASSNTGGDYGYTF
- TRBV5-4 15 CASSQAGGSYNEQFF
- TRBV2 18 CASSDRTGSVSYNSPLHF
- TRBV18 15 CASSPGQGLHEKLFF
- TRBV9 16 CASSDPGTGDTGELFF
- TRBV27 14 CASSTRDSSYEQYF
- TRBV7-2 14 CASSFFGTGAEQYF
- TRBV3-1/TRBV3-2 12 CASSPTRGEQYF
- TRBV6-5 15 CASSYSNRQRETQYF
many TRBV6-1 15 CASSEGAQAPYEQYF
- TRBV10-3 13 CASQGGVTDTQYF
- TRBV2 16 CASSVSGRASYNEQFF
- TRBV10-3 15 CAISKGTGRGDEQYF
- TRBV7-9 14 CASSLSGNTGELFF
- TRBV6-5 16 CASSYSSKGPNEKLFF
- TRBV28 13 CASSIDRINGYTF
few TRBV29-1 15 CSGAGTGTTRTEAFF
once TRBV4-3 15 CASSQDHAGNGELFF
- TRBV11-2 15 CASSLQGGFQETQYF
once TRBV4-2 19 CASSQERTSGSSSTDTQYF
- TRBV2 13 CASSRTGDYEQYF
- TRBV2 15 CASSAGTGIRDGYTF
- TRBV28 13 CASREGFGTEAFF
medium-sized TRBV13 14 CASSQGLAVDEQFF
- TRBV20-1 14 CSASTTSGDHEQYF
- TRBV12-3/TRBV12-4 13 CASRPTGNQPQHF
- TRBV28 14 CASSTHDRDHEQYF
- TRBV28 15 CASSFLSRGSGELFF
- TRBV4-3 16 CASSQEYRGGVNEQFF
- TRBV18 20 CASSRRPGTSASGSTNEQFF
- TRBV28 15 CASSSLGQGHTEAFF
- TRBV7-2 14 CASSSTGQRTEAFF
- TRBV7-3 13 CASSLTSGGDQYF